This note documents a single T cell receptor beta chain sequence. What it recognizes is unknown. Antigen-specific CD4+ T cell clonotypes were called by their expansion after viral peptide-pool culture in ViraFEST. The authors isolated CD4+ T cells after roughly eleven days of culture. In the vaccine recipients, nucleocapsid antibodies were negative and there was no prior SARS-CoV-2 infection. PBMC were cultured at a few million per well with 8 to 10 IU/ml IL-2 and around 9.2 ug/ml peptides. Days 3 and 7 were when half the medium was replaced with IL-2 medium. Method: immunoSEQ multiplex PCR; TCRdb's copy keeps in-frame clones and lacks some. Counted here are about 28,000 clones, about four fifths occurring once; the ten biggest clones make up around 30%. This entry belongs to a study of vaccination effects on CD4 cells after COVID-19. V lost 4 bases and J 4 bases, leaving 8 bases between the germline ends. The CDR3 loop spans 13 amino acids. The V gene's germline CDR1 is LNHDA and CDR2 SQIVND (reference sequence).

General study results and limits: Convalescent patients in the study were few, and early post-infection timepoints were absent. Healthy vaccinees showed cross-reactivity with common cold coronaviruses in only 1 of 255 vaccine-induced clones.

This TCR was recovered from a human donor who received a COVID-19 vaccine. The chain is built from TRBV19 and TRBJ2-1, with D perhaps matching TRBD1 (5 bases). This specimen consisted of CD4+ T cells from PBMCs cultured with SARS-CoV-2 spike peptides, obtained before COVID-19 vaccination. CDR3 in amino acids: CASSKAGYNEQFF. The CDR3 coding sequence is TGTGCCAGTAGTAAGGCAGGGTACAATGAGCAGTTCTTC.